The 20 T cell receptor beta chains below were found in one sample sequenced in a study of blood T cells in healthy people across ages. A second PCR of 7 to 11 cycles used a sample-barcoded 5' primer and a J-beta primer mix. MiXCR was run by TCRdb on the 5' RACE reads, yielding one entry per CDR3 protein. The data hold roughly 800,000 distinct CDR3 sequences, with 20% to 30% observed a single time. The sample also formed part of further work on T cells of mothers and their children.

Material for sequencing was blood. Receptors were obtained from a boy aged 5-17 years in good health.

The table lists this clonotype with a few counts. The chain couples TRBV6-5 to TRBJ2-3; TRBD2 matches 12 bases. J was trimmed by 4 bases and V by 5 bases; bases with no gene match: 7. Germline assignment: CDR1 MNHEY and CDR2 SVGAGI. The CDR3 runs to 16 residues. CDR3 sequence (DNA): TGTGCCAGCAGTATCCTAGCGGGGGGGAGCCCAGATACGCAGTATTTT. As protein: CASSILAGGSPDTQYF.

As DNA, the CDR3 is TGTGCCAGCAGTGAAAGCTCAGGGTACGAGCAGTACTTC. It specifies CASSESSGYEQYF. This chain uses TRBV2 with TRBJ2-7; tentatively, D is TRBD1 (5 bases). CDR3 length: 13 amino acids. V was clipped by 2 bases and J by 4 bases, with 9 bases between them. Germline assignment: CDR1 SNHLY and CDR2 FYNNEI.

This clonotype was detected once. One junction end disagrees with the germline gene, perhaps due to a read error. The chain joins TRBV5-1 to TRBJ2-1; D might be TRBD1 (6 bases). Germline lookup yields CDR1 SGHRS and CDR2 YFSETQ. The length of the CDR3 is 11 residues. The CDR3 bases are TGCGCCAGCAGCTTGGACAGGGATTTGCTCTTC. Translated, it gives CASSLDRDLLF. Variable domain in full (rest from reference TRBV5-1 and TRBJ2-1): KAGVTQTPRYLIKTRGQQVTLSCSPISGHRSVSWYQQTPGQGLQFLFEYFSETQRNKGNFPGRFSGRQFSNSRSEMNVSTLELGDSALYLCASSLDRDLLFGPGTRLTVL.

The chain couples TRBV28 to TRBJ2-3, with D perhaps matching TRBD1 (5 bases). Germline lookup yields CDR1 MDHEN and CDR2 SYDVKM. This CDR3 spans 13 amino acids. Trimming took 7 bases from V and 6 from J, leaving 14 bases between them. CDR3 DNA: TGTGCCAGCACCCAAGGGGCCGAGGATACGCAGTATTTT. It specifies CASTQGAEDTQYF. Full variable domain (rest looked up from reference TRBV28 and TRBJ2-3): DVKVTQSSRYLVKRTGEKVFLECVQDMDHENMFWYRQDPGLGLRLIYFSYDVKMKEKGDIPEGYSVSREKKERFSLILESASTNQTSMYLCASTQGAEDTQYFGPGTRLTVL.

This clonotype has a handful of counts. This chain uses TRBV7-6 with TRBJ1-3; D gene ambiguous. V was trimmed by 4 bases and J by 4 bases, leaving 5 bases between them. The CDR3 is 12 amino acids. Germline V lookup: CDR1 SGHVS, CDR2 FNYEAQ. CDR3 in DNA: TGTGCCAGCAGCTCATTCGGAAACACCATATATTTT. Amino acids: CASSSFGNTIYF.

This clonotype was counted between two and nine times. This chain connects TRBV20-1 to TRBJ2-1; TRBD1 matches at 10 bases. The CDR3 totals 15 residues. CDR1 DFQATT and CDR2 SNEGSKA come from the germline V gene (reference sequence). V was pared by 2 bases and J by 3 bases, with 4 bases of the junction left unmatched. The CDR3 sequence is CSARNRDRGYNEQFF. The CDR3, as DNA: TGCAGTGCTAGAAACCGGGACAGGGGCTACAATGAGCAGTTCTTC.

The chain carries TRBV3-1 and TRBJ1-2; D perhaps matches TRBD1 (5 bases). Trimming left V 2 bases short and J 3 bases short, with 19 bases between. Germline CDR1 is LGHDT and CDR2 is YNNKEL (reference sequence). The CDR3 covers 17 residues. CDR3 nucleotide sequence: TGTGCCAGCAGCCAATGGCTCAATAATGGGGGAGACTATGGCTACACCTTC. It yields the protein CASSQWLNNGGDYGYTF.

The chain joins TRBV12-3 or TRBV12-4 to TRBJ2-7; D is tentatively TRBD1 or TRBD2 (5 bases each). V was shortened by 3 bases and J by 9 bases, with 15 bases between the two germline ends. This CDR3 region has 13 residues. The CDR3 nucleotides read TGTGCCAGCAGTTTGCGGGTAACGGGGCGGCAGTACTTC. Translated: CASSLRVTGRQYF.

The table lists this clonotype with a few counts. The chain combines TRBV20-1 with TRBJ2-3; 9 bases map to TRBD1. Germline lookup yields CDR1 DFQATT and CDR2 SNEGSKA (reference sequence). Trimming cost V 2 bases and J 4 bases; bases outside gene matches: 7. This CDR3 region has 15 residues. The CDR3 nucleotides are TGCAGTGCTAGAAATCCGGGACAGGGTGCAGATACGCAGTATTTT. Amino acids: CSARNPGQGADTQYF.

This clonotype was picked up a small number of times. The V call is TRBV4-1, the J call TRBJ2-5; possibly TRBD1 or TRBD2 for D (6 bases each). V was trimmed by 3 bases and J by 3 bases, leaving 14 bases between them. The CDR3 contains 15 residues. The V gene's germline CDR1 is MGHRA and CDR2 YSYEKL. In nucleotides, the CDR3 is TGCGCCAGCAGCCAGGATGAGGGGGGAAAAGAGACCCAGTACTTC. Encoded protein: CASSQDEGGKETQYF.

This clonotype was counted between two and nine times. The rearrangement links TRBV4-2 to TRBJ2-5, with 12 bases lining up with TRBD2. The end of the DNA aligns better with TRBJ2-7, so the J call may be wrong. The CDR3 is made up of 18 amino acids. Germline V gene data show CDR1 as LGHNA and CDR2 as YNFKEQ. The CDR3 nucleotides are TGTGCCAGCAGCCAAGATTTGCGACTAGCGGGGGAGACCTACGAGCAGTACTTC. It specifies CASSQDLRLAGETYEQYF.

The gene calls are TRBV28 and TRBJ1-1, with D perhaps matching TRBD1 (6 bases). This CDR3 has 14 residues. The germline V gene encodes CDR1 MDHEN and CDR2 SYDVKM. The V gene lost 6 bases and the J gene lost 5 bases, with 16 bases spanning the gap. The CDR3 protein is CASRARGRRTEAFF. The CDR3 bases are TGTGCCAGCAGGGCCAGGGGAAGGAGAACTGAAGCTTTCTTT.

This clonotype was seen only a few times. This chain's CDR3 is CASSQDPRGDEAFF. CDR3 DNA: TGCGCCAGCAGCCAAGATCCCAGGGGGGATGAAGCTTTCTTT. The genes are TRBV4-1 and TRBJ1-1; 7 bases fit TRBD1. V dropped 0 bases and J dropped 7; count of bases not matched to a gene: 5. The V gene's germline CDR1 is MGHRA and CDR2 YSYEKL. The length of the CDR3 is 14 residues.

This clonotype has just a few counts. The chain is built from TRBV7-3 and TRBJ2-5; 8 nucleotides agree with TRBD2. The DNA end is more similar to TRBJ2-1, so the J call may be wrong. CDR3 length equals 15 residues. Germline lookup yields CDR1 SGHTA and CDR2 FQGTGA. This CDR3 is CASSLIGGADNEQFF. CDR3 nucleotides: TGTGCCAGCAGCTTAATCGGGGGGGCCGACAATGAGCAGTTCTTC.

This clonotype has a handful of counts. The chain recombines TRBV4-2 with TRBJ2-5; 8 bases are a match to TRBD2. The end of the DNA aligns better with TRBJ2-1, so the J call may be wrong. The CDR3 runs to 16 residues. From germline, CDR1 is LGHNA and CDR2 YNFKEQ. The CDR3 loop is CASSQDGGGSGNEQFF. DNA for the CDR3: TGTGCCAGCAGCCAAGACGGGGGGGGCTCCGGCAATGAGCAGTTCTTC.

The V and J genes are TRBV7-8 and TRBJ2-2; 14 bases match TRBD2. The CDR3 length is 16 residues. Trimming took 5 bases from V and 4 from J; bases not matched to a gene: 3. Germline assignment: CDR1 SGHVS and CDR2 FQNEAQ. The CDR3 nucleotides are TGTGCCAGCAGCCTGACTAGCGGGGGGGGCACCGGGGAGCTGTTTTTT. It specifies CASSLTSGGGTGELFF.

This clonotype was counted a few times. This chain links TRBV18 with TRBJ1-4, with a possible D match to TRBD1 (5 bases). CDR1 and CDR2 (germline): KGHSH, LQKENI. This CDR3 contains 14 residues. V dropped 2 bases and J dropped 4 bases, with 8 bases sitting between them. CDR3 in DNA: TGTGCCAGCTCACCATGGGACCGTAATGAAAAACTGTTTTTT. Residues: CASSPWDRNEKLFF.

The chain links TRBV30 to TRBJ2-7; TRBD1 matches at 9 bases. Unmatched junction bases numbered 11, after V lost 3 bases and J lost 2 bases. This CDR3 region has 16 residues. Germline V gives CDR1 GTSNPN, CDR2 SVGIG (reference sequence). The CDR3 DNA sequence: TGTGCCTGGAGAGACCCTCCCGACAGGGGGACCTACGAGCAGTACTTC. It translates to CAWRDPPDRGTYEQYF.

This clonotype has a handful of counts. CDR3 DNA sequence: TGTGCCACCGAGGAGGGGAGAGGGGCCAACGTCCTGACTTTC. This encodes CATEEGRGANVLTF. The genes are TRBV7-3 and TRBJ2-6; D possibly corresponds to TRBD2 (6 bases). The V gene lost 10 bases and the J gene lost 4 bases, with 14 bases spanning the gap. This CDR3 has 14 amino acids. CDR1 is SGHTA, CDR2 FQGTGA, per germline.

The chain employs TRBV4-2 and TRBJ2-2; TRBD2 might be the D (6 bases). The ends were cut back, 6 bases at V and 1 base at J, with 9 bases in the middle. Germline values: CDR1 LGHNA, CDR2 YNFKEQ. This CDR3 spans 14 amino acids. The CDR3 here is CASRGGWNTGELFF. The CDR3 bases are TGTGCCAGCAGGGGGGGTTGGAACACCGGGGAGCTGTTTTTT.